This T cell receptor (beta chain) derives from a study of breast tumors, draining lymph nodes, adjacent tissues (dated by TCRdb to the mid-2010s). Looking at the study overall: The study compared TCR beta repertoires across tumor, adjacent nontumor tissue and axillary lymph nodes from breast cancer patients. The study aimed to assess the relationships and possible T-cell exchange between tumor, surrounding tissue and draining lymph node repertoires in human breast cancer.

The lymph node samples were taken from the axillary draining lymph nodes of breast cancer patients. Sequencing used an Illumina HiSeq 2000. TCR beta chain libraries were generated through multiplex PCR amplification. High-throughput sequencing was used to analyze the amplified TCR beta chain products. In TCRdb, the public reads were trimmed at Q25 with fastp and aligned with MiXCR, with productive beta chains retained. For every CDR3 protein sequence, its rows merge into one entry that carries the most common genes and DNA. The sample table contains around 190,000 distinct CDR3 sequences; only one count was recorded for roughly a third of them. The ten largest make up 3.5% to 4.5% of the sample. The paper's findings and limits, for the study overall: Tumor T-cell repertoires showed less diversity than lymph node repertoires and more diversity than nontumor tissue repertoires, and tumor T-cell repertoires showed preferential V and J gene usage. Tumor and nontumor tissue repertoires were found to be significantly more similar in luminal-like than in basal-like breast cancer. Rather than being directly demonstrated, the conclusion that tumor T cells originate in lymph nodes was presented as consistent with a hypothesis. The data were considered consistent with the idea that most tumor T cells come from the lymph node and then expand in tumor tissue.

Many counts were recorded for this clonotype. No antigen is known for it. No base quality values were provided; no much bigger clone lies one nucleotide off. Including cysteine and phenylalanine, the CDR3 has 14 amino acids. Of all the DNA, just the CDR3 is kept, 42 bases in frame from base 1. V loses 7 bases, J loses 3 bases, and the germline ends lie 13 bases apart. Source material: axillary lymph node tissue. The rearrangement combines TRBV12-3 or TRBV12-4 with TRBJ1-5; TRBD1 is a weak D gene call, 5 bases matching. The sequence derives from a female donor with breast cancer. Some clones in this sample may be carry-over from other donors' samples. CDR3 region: CASTHRRDNQPQHF. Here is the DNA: TGTGCCAGCACCCACCGCAGGGACAATCAGCCCCAGCATTTT.